This TCR beta chain was sequenced in a study of T cells in Graves' hyperthyroidism and ophthalmopathy. V gave up 2 bases and J gave up 1 base, with 12 bases separating them. In germline, CDR1 is MDHEN, CDR2 SYDVKM. The CDR3 consists of 16 residues. This clonotype has a count of ten or more. From RNA transcripts, TCR beta CDR3 regions were amplified. In the first-round RT-PCR of the TCR CDR3, the HTBI primer set was used. MiXCR, applied by TCRdb to the multiplex PCR reads, yields one record per CDR3 protein. Of fewer than 900,000 distinct CDR3 sequences listed, about 17% are singletons. The chain carries TRBV28 and TRBJ1-5; maybe TRBD1 (6 bases). This TCR was recovered from a man aged 18 to 30 with Graves' hyperthyroidism. The sequenced sample consisted of blood. The chain's CDR3 is CASSLLQGPSNQPQHF. The CDR3 nucleotides are TGTGCCAGCAGTTTACTACAGGGCCCCAGCAATCAGCCCCAGCATTTT.